The next 27 T cell receptor beta chains were all read from a single sample in a study of blood T cell repertoires in COVID-19. Repertoires were generated with immunoSEQ multiplex PCR, while TCRdb's copy carries only in-frame clones and drops some. The sample has approximately 200,000 clones, roughly nine tenths seen once. The sample comprised PBMCs or T cells enriched from blood (not recorded which). The receptors shown here come from a woman aged 40 to 50 with acute COVID-19.

The V call is TRBV19, the J call TRBJ1-1, with 7 bases matching TRBD1. V shed 6 bases, J shed 7 bases, and the junction held 5 bases outside the gene matches. There are 12 residues in the CDR3. Germline loops: CDR1 LNHDA, CDR2 SQIVND (reference sequence). The CDR3 region has the DNA TGTGCCAGTAGACATGGGGACAGTGAAGCTTTCTTT. As protein: CASRHGDSEAFF.

The chain combines TRBV6-4 with TRBJ2-3; 12 positions agree with TRBD2. The germline gives CDR1 MRHNA, CDR2 SNTAGT. The ends lost 0 bases at V and 9 bases at J; junction bases unmatched: 7. The CDR3 consists of 16 residues. The DNA of the CDR3 is TGTGCCAGCAGTGACTCGTCCACTAGCGGGGGGCCAACGCAGTATTTT. This sequence encodes CASSDSSTSGGPTQYF.

This sequence joins TRBV5-1 and TRBJ2-2; D is possibly TRBD1 (6 bases). V lost 0 bases and J lost 0, with 9 bases in between. This CDR3 spans 16 amino acids. Germline loops: CDR1 SGHRS, CDR2 YFSETQ. The chain's CDR3 is CASSLGGGANTGELFF. CDR3 in DNA: TGCGCCAGCAGCTTGGGAGGGGGTGCGAACACCGGGGAGCTGTTTTTT.

This sequence joins TRBV5-1 and TRBJ1-1, with 7 bases that match TRBD1. This CDR3 spans 13 amino acids. The V segment lost 6 bases and the J segment 0 bases; nucleotides outside the gene matches: 2. The germline gives CDR1 SGHRS, CDR2 YFSETQ. The CDR3 protein is CASTQGMNTEAFF. CDR3 coding DNA: TGCGCCAGCACACAGGGGATGAACACTGAAGCTTTCTTT.

The V and J genes are TRBV18 and TRBJ1-5, with unresolved D. Trimming removed 2 bases from V and 6 bases from J, with 8 bases in between. The germline V gene encodes CDR1 KGHSH and CDR2 LQKENI. This CDR3 spans 13 amino acids. Here the CDR3 reads CASSPEVAQPQHF. CDR3 nucleotides: TGTGCCAGCTCACCAGAAGTGGCTCAGCCCCAGCATTTT. Supplemented by reference TRBV18 and TRBJ1-5, the full variable domain reads NAGVMQNPRHLVRRRGQEARLRCSPMKGHSHVYWYRQLPEEGLKFMVYLQKENIIDESGMPKERFSAEFPKEGPSILRIQQVVRGDSAAYFCASSPEVAQPQHFGDGTRLSIL.

The V and J genes are TRBV5-6 and TRBJ1-2; no firm D call. The germline gives CDR1 SGHDT, CDR2 YYEEEE. Trimming pared 0 bases from V and 4 bases from J, leaving 7 bases between. This CDR3 comprises 13 residues. CDR3 nucleotide sequence: TGTGCCAGCAGCTTGGCAGGTAGCTATGGCTACACCTTC. Amino acid sequence: CASSLAGSYGYTF.

This chain connects TRBV5-5 to TRBJ1-6, with a possible D match to TRBD1 (5 bases). Germline CDR1 SGHKS, CDR2 YYEKEE (reference sequence). The CDR3 runs 15 residues. V was clipped by 2 bases and J by 9 bases, with 15 bases between them. CDR3 sequence reads: CASSFGGGVGSPLHF. CDR3 DNA: TGTGCCAGCAGCTTCGGCGGGGGTGTAGGTTCACCCCTCCACTTT.

The J gene is TRBJ1-4, the V gene TRBV4-3; D remains unclear. This CDR3 region has 14 residues. The germline CDR1 and CDR2 sequences are LGHNA and YSLEER. V lost 1 base, J lost 7 bases, and 10 bases lay in between. CDR3 amino acids: CASSQVRRGEKLFF. DNA of the CDR3: TGCGCCAGCAGCCAAGTTAGACGGGGTGAAAAACTGTTTTTT.

The chain has TRBV5-8 and TRBJ1-4, with D maybe TRBD1 (5 bases). The CDR3 covers 14 residues. CDR1 and CDR2 from the germline V gene are SGHTS and YDEGEE. Trimming took off 0 bases at V and 8 bases at J, with 11 bases between the two ends. The CDR3 loop reads CASSLGRVGEKLFF. CDR3 nucleotide sequence: TGTGCCAGCAGCTTGGGCAGGGTCGGGGAAAAACTGTTTTTT.

This chain connects TRBV4-2 to TRBJ2-2; D unclear. V lost 1 base and J lost 3, with 12 bases in between. Per the germline V gene, CDR1 is LGHNA and CDR2 is YNFKEQ. This CDR3 has 16 residues. The CDR3 here is CASSQALVTYTGELFF. The CDR3 region has the DNA TGTGCCAGCAGCCAAGCCCTGGTCACTTACACCGGGGAGCTGTTTTTT.

This clone was picked up a small number of times. The rearrangement uses TRBV7-6 and TRBJ2-7, with unresolved D. The CDR3 extends over 13 amino acids. Germline loops: CDR1 SGHVS, CDR2 FNYEAQ. Trimming took off 1 base at V and 4 bases at J, with 8 bases between the two ends. CDR3 in amino acids: CASSLGQVYEQYF. As DNA, the CDR3 is TGTGCCAGCAGCTTAGGTCAGGTGTACGAGCAGTACTTC. The complete variable domain, with remaining parts taken from reference TRBV7-6 and TRBJ2-7, reads GAGVSQSPRYKVTKRGQDVALRCDPISGHVSLYWYRQALGQGPEFLTYFNYEAQQDKSGLPNDRFSAERPEGSISTLTIQRTEQRDSAMYRCASSLGQVYEQYFGPGTRLTVT.

The rearrangement uses TRBV2 and TRBJ1-4; D is unresolved. The CDR3 spans 15 residues. V gave up 2 bases and J gave up 0 bases, with 7 bases separating them. Germline V gene sequence: CDR1 SNHLY, CDR2 FYNNEI. The DNA for the CDR3 is TGTGCCAGCAGTGAACTTGGGCCAACTAATGAAAAACTGTTTTTT. Amino acid sequence: CASSELGPTNEKLFF.

The chain recombines TRBV4-2 with TRBJ1-3, with 8 bases lining up with TRBD1. With 2 bases clipped from V and 3 bases from J, the junction kept 3 bases outside the gene matches. CDR1 and CDR2 (germline): LGHNA, YNFKEQ. This CDR3 is 15 amino acids long. The CDR3 DNA reads TGTGCCAGCAGCCAAAACACAGGGGGTGGAAACACCATATATTTT. This translates into CASSQNTGGGNTIYF.

V gene TRBV2 combines with J gene TRBJ2-1; D remains unclear. The CDR3 contains 14 residues. V lost 5 bases and J lost 0, with 8 bases in between. In germline, CDR1 is SNHLY, CDR2 FYNNEI. The CDR3 region has the DNA TGTGCCAGCAGTTACAGAAACTCCTACAATGAGCAGTTCTTC. It encodes CASSYRNSYNEQFF.

The J gene is TRBJ1-2, the V gene TRBV5-6; TRBD1 agrees at 8 bases. This CDR3 has 15 residues. V was clipped by 1 base and J by 7 bases; unmatched bases: 9. Germline loops: CDR1 SGHDT, CDR2 YYEEEE. For the CDR3, the DNA is TGTGCCAGCAGCTTGATCGGACAGGGAAAGGGTGGCTACACCTTC. Translating gives CASSLIGQGKGGYTF.

The genes are TRBV5-1 and TRBJ2-3; possibly TRBD2 for D (5 bases). The CDR3 consists of 13 residues. Trimming pared 3 bases from V and 1 base from J, leaving 6 bases between. CDR1 and CDR2 from the germline V gene are SGHRS and YFSETQ. The CDR3 loop reads CASSSEGTDTQYF. The DNA of the CDR3 is TGCGCCAGCAGCTCGGAGGGCACAGATACGCAGTATTTT.

The CDR3 loop reads CASSTWGGVPNTEAFF. The CDR3 nucleotides read TGTGCCAGTAGTACTTGGGGAGGGGTCCCGAACACTGAAGCTTTCTTT. This chain joins TRBV19 and TRBJ1-1; maybe TRBD1 (5 bases). This CDR3 is built from 16 residues. The ends were cut back, 4 bases at V and 1 base at J, with 16 bases in the middle. Germline V gene data show CDR1 as LNHDA and CDR2 as SQIVND (reference sequence).

This chain links TRBV24-1 with TRBJ2-1; D is unclear. Trimming left V 3 bases short and J 6 bases short, with 8 bases between. This CDR3 is 13 amino acids long. In germline, CDR1 is KGHDR, CDR2 SFDVKD. The CDR3 spells CATSDGARNEQFF. Here the CDR3 DNA reads TGTGCCACCAGTGATGGAGCCCGCAATGAGCAGTTCTTC.

The rearrangement joins TRBV29-1 to TRBJ2-7; the D gene is possibly TRBD1 (7 bases). The CDR3 is 12 residues long. Looked up from germline, CDR1 is SQVTM and CDR2 is ANQGSEA. V shed 7 bases and J shed 3 bases, with 13 bases lying between them. CDR3 sequence: CSGGDSGYEQYF. CDR3 in DNA: TGCAGCGGGGGGGACAGCGGCTACGAGCAGTACTTC.

This chain links TRBV29-1 with TRBJ2-5; tentative D call: TRBD2 (5 bases). This CDR3 has 13 residues. Germline V CDR1 and CDR2: SQVTM, ANQGSEA. V was shortened by 4 bases and J by 2 bases, with 11 bases between the two germline ends. The CDR3 spells CSVVDWKQETQYF. Written as DNA, the CDR3 is TGCAGCGTTGTGGACTGGAAACAAGAGACCCAGTACTTC.

The chain joins TRBV2 to TRBJ2-2; D is possibly TRBD1 (5 bases). The CDR3 is 15 residues long. V was shortened by 3 bases and J by 1 base, with 9 bases between the two germline ends. Germline V gene data show CDR1 as SNHLY and CDR2 as FYNNEI. The CDR3 here is CASSEQGWNTGELFF. For the CDR3, the DNA is TGTGCCAGCAGTGAGCAGGGTTGGAACACCGGGGAGCTGTTTTTT.

This chain links TRBV7-8 with TRBJ2-1; TRBD2 aligns across 8 bases. The germline V gene encodes CDR1 SGHVS and CDR2 FQNEAQ. The CDR3 runs 15 residues. Trimming at V came to 2 bases and at J to 4 bases, leaving 4 bases not matched to a gene. Here the CDR3 DNA reads TGTGCCAGCAGCTTACTAGCGGGCCCTTACAATGAGCAGTTCTTC. Translation gives CASSLLAGPYNEQFF.

The V and J genes are TRBV7-6 and TRBJ2-5, with D perhaps TRBD1 (5 bases). The germline CDR1 and CDR2 sequences are SGHVS and FNYEAQ. The CDR3 has 13 residues. The V end was cut by 6 bases, the J end by 10 bases, with 18 bases between. CDR3 residues: CASSHFKPQGQYF. The CDR3 DNA follows: TGTGCCAGCAGTCATTTCAAGCCTCAGGGCCAGTACTTC.

This clone showed up just a few times. The rearrangement uses TRBV5-1 and TRBJ1-6, with TRBD1 matching 10 bases. J was trimmed by 0 bases and V by 1 base; bases with no gene match: 7. The CDR3 runs 19 residues. The germline gives CDR1 SGHRS, CDR2 YFSETQ. DNA of the CDR3: TGCGCCAGCAGCTTGCGGGACAGGGGTCCCAGCTCCTATAATTCACCCCTCCACTTT. It specifies CASSLRDRGPSSYNSPLHF.

This clone was seen just once. CDR3 residues: CASSPAGGYEQYF. The CDR3 DNA sequence: TGTGCCAGCAGCCCGGCGGGGGGCTACGAGCAGTACTTC. The rearrangement joins TRBV11-2 to TRBJ2-7; 8 nucleotides agree with TRBD2. The CDR3 is 13 amino acids. V shed 5 bases and J 3 bases; nucleotides not matched to a gene: 3. CDR1 is SGHAT and CDR2 is FQNNGV in the germline V gene.

The chain uses TRBV7-2 and TRBJ1-1, with D possibly TRBD1 on 6 matching bases. The CDR3 is 15 amino acids. Trimming removed 1 base from V and 3 bases from J, with 12 bases in between. CDR1 SGHTA and CDR2 FQGNSA come from the germline V gene. This CDR3 reads CASSLVQGRHTEAFF. The CDR3 nucleotides are TGTGCCAGCAGCTTAGTCCAGGGGCGACACACTGAAGCTTTCTTT. Variable domain in full (rest from reference TRBV7-2 and TRBJ1-1): GAGVSQSPSNKVTEKGKDVELRCDPISGHTALYWYRQSLGQGLEFLIYFQGNSAPDKSGLPSDRFSAERTGGSVSTLTIQRTQQEDSAVYLCASSLVQGRHTEAFFGQGTRLTVV.

The J gene is TRBJ1-6, the V gene TRBV19; D not certain. V shed 7 bases and J shed 6 bases, with 13 bases lying between them. Germline V gene lookup returns CDR1 LNHDA and CDR2 SQIVND (reference sequence). This CDR3 is 14 amino acids long. The CDR3 nucleotides are TGTGCCAGTACCGACTCCGGGATTAATTCACCCCTCCACTTT. Its translation is CASTDSGINSPLHF.